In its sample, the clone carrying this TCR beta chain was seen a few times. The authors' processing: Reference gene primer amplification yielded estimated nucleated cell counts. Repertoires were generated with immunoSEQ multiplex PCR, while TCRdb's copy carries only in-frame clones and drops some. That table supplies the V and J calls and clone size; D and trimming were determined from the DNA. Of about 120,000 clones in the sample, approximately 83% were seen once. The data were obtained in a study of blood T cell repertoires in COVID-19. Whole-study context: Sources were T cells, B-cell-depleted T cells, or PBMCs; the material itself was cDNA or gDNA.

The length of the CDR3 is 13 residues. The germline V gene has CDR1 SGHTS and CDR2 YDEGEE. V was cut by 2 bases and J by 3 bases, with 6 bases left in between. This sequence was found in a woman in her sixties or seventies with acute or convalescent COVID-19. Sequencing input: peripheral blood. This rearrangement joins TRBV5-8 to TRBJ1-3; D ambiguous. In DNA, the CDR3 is TGTGCCAGCAGCTTCAGAAATGGAAACACCATATATTTT. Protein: CASSFRNGNTIYF.